These T cell receptor beta chains were read from a single sample in a study of identical twins. TCRdb processed the 5' RACE reads anew with MiXCR; each CDR3 protein has one entry. The sample comprises roughly 710,000 distinct CDR3 sequences, approximately 6% of which are singletons, and about 2% rests with the top ten. Input material: naive T cells sorted from blood. The receptor source for this set is a man younger than 35 in good health. Both conserved end residues are trimmed from each CDR3.

CDR3 protein	V gene	CDR3 length
ASSLKWPRDTQY	TRBV7-9	12
ASHPGTANNEQF	TRBV5-1	12
ASSFGGIAYNEQF	TRBV5-1	13
ASSLTGGIGNTIY	TRBV5-1	13
ASSVGDSRDRGKWEQY	TRBV9	16
ASSAGQGWIGEQF	TRBV25-1	13
SASNHGWELF	TRBV20-1	10
ASSQPRRPDTQY	TRBV14	12
ASSQNRARPTEAF	TRBV14	13
ASTAFDEQY	TRBV28	9
SARRQVSIEKLF	TRBV20-1	12
ASSLLAGGANGANVLT	TRBV7-8	16
ASSPRGGQLFYGYT	TRBV18	14
ASSVVGSTGELF	TRBV9	12
ASSLRGLAGRDEQF	TRBV7-3	14
AWSLLGGKETQY	TRBV30	12
ASSATDRAGNEQF	TRBV9	13
ASSPLLRASPYNEQF	TRBV12-3/TRBV12-4	15
SAPIADSTQY	TRBV20-1	10
ASSPHGLNTGELF	TRBV14	13
ASSLDAALSTDTQY	TRBV11-2	14
SVPSDYGYT	TRBV20-1	9
ASSPTGWTEAF	TRBV6-1	11
ASSLDRTYEQY	TRBV5-1	11
ASSLWQGSNTEAF	TRBV12-3/TRBV12-4	13
ASSLGQGNWY	TRBV12-3/TRBV12-4	10
ASSVVRDGTYEQY	TRBV9	13
SVDGLSWDNEQF	TRBV29-1	12
ASSSTATNTGELF	TRBV12-3/TRBV12-4	13
ASSLLGRVTGELF	TRBV7-2	13
ASSFGQGLANEQF	TRBV7-8	13
ASSLKVSGEAF	TRBV12-3/TRBV12-4	11
SARDPQAVGNTEAF	TRBV20-1	14
AISGAPSGGSYNEQF	TRBV27	15
ASSVGGSYGPNTEAF	TRBV9	15
SARSGAFQETQY	TRBV20-1	12
ASSRSGAGSYNEQF	TRBV5-5	14
ASSLSPRPGQF	TRBV7-9	11
SAERDRPSGYEQY	TRBV20-1	13
ASNLPGSGELF	TRBV6-2/TRBV6-3	11
ASSFVPGTATYNEQF	TRBV5-8	15